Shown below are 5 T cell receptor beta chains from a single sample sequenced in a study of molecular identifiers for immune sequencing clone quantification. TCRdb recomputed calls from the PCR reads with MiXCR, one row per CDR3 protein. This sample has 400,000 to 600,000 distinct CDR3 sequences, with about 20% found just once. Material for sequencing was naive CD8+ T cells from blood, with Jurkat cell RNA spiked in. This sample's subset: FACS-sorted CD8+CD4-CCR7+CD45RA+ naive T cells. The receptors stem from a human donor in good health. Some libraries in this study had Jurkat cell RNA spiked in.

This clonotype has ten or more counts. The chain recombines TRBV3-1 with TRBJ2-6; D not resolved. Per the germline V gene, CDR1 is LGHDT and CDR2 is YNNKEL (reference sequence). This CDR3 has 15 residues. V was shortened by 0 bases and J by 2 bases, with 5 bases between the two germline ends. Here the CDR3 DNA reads TGTGCCAGCAGCCAAGACTTAGCTGGGGCCAACGTCCTGACTTTC. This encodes CASSQDLAGANVLTF. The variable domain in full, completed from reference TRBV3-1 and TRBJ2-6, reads DTAVSQTPKYLVTQMGNDKSIKCEQNLGHDTMYWYKQDSKKFLKIMFSYNNKELIINETVPNRFSPKSPDKAHLNLHINSLELGDSAVYFCASSQDLAGANVLTFGAGSRLTVL.

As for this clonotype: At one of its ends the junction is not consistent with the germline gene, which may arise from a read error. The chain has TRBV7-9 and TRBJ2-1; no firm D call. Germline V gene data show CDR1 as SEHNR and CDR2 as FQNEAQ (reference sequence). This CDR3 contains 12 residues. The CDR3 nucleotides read TGTGCCAGCAGCTTAGGCAGCAATGGGCAGTTCTTC. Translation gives CASSLGSNGQFF. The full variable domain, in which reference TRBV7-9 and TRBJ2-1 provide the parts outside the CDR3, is DTGVSQNPRHKITKRGQNVTFRCDPISEHNRLYWYRQTLGQGPEFLTYFQNEAQLEKSRLLSDRFSAERPKGSFSTLEIQRTEQGDSAMYLCASSLGSNGQFFGPGTRLTVL.

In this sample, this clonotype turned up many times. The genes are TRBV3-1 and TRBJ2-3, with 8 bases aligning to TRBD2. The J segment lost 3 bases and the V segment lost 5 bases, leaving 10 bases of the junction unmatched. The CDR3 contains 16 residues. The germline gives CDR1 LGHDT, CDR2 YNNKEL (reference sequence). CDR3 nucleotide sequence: TGTGCCAGCAGCGCAAATCCGGGACTAGAGACAGATACGCAGTATTTT. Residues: CASSANPGLETDTQYF.

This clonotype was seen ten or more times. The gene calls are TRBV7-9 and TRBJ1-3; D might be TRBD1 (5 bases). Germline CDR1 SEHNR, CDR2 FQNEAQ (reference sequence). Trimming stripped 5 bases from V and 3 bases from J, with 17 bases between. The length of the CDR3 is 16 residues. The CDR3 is CASSPTLQGIGNTIYF. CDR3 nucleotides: TGTGCCAGCAGCCCTACCCTCCAGGGAATTGGAAACACCATATATTTT.

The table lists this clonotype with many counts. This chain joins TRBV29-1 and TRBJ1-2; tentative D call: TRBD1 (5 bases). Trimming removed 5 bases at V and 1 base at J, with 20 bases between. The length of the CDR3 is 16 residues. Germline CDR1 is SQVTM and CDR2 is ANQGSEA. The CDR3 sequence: CSVQNPGPGVNYGYTF. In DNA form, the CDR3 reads TGCAGCGTTCAAAACCCCGGCCCGGGGGTTAACTATGGCTACACCTTC.